The 27 T cell receptor beta chains given below trace back to one sample, sequenced in a study of T cell responses to AZD1222 COVID-19 vaccine. The assay was immunoSEQ multiplex PCR, and TCRdb's table has in-frame clones only and misses some. The repertoire holds roughly 180,000 clones, with about 91% as singletons. Sample: peripheral blood, taken on day 0 of AZD1222 vaccination. The source is an adult in good health.

The chain employs TRBV5-8 and TRBJ2-1; 8 bases line up with TRBD1. The CDR3 spans 16 residues. Per germline, CDR1 SGHTS and CDR2 YDEGEE. V lost 0 bases and J lost 1; bases outside the gene matches: 3. The CDR3 sequence: CASSLGTGWSYNEQFF. CDR3 sequence (DNA): TGTGCCAGCAGCTTGGGGACAGGGTGGTCCTACAATGAGCAGTTCTTC.

The gene calls are TRBV4-3 and TRBJ2-5; D remains unclear. The CDR3 has 15 residues. The V end was cut by 1 base, the J end by 2 bases, with 11 bases between. The germline V gene has CDR1 LGHNA and CDR2 YSLEER. The CDR3 sequence: CASSQGRASQETQYF. The CDR3 DNA is TGCGCCAGCAGCCAAGGCCGGGCCTCACAAGAGACCCAGTACTTC.

This chain connects TRBV12-3 or TRBV12-4 to TRBJ2-7; unclear D gene. The CDR3 consists of 12 residues. V lost 3 bases and J lost 3, with 6 bases in between. CDR3 nucleotides: TGTGCCAGCAGTTTTGCCAGCTACGAGCAGTACTTC. This sequence encodes CASSFASYEQYF.

The chain employs TRBV7-9 and TRBJ1-4; D gene unclear. Looked up from germline, CDR1 is SEHNR and CDR2 is FQNEAQ (reference sequence). The CDR3 consists of 15 residues. The V gene lost 2 bases and the J gene lost 3 bases, with 10 bases spanning the gap. The CDR3 DNA is TGTGCCAGCAGCTTACAAGGTTTTGCTAATGAAAAACTGTTTTTT. It is translated as CASSLQGFANEKLFF.

This clone was picked up one time. This chain joins TRBV5-6 and TRBJ1-5, with no clear D. This CDR3 spans 15 amino acids. V gave up 3 bases and J gave up 7 bases, with 17 bases separating them. The germline gives CDR1 SGHDT, CDR2 YYEEEE. The CDR3 sequence is CASSSKGVSSQPQHF. The CDR3 region has the DNA TGTGCCAGCAGCTCGAAGGGAGTAAGTAGCCAGCCCCAGCATTTT.

The chain joins TRBV27 to TRBJ2-7; 7 bases match TRBD1. CDR1 is MNHEY and CDR2 is SMNVEV in the germline V gene (reference sequence). V shed 9 bases, J shed 1 base, and the junction held 15 bases outside the gene matches. The CDR3 loop spans 16 amino acids. The CDR3 DNA reads as TGTGCCAGTAGCCCAGCACGAGACAGGGTATCCTACGAGCAGTACTTC. This encodes CASSPARDRVSYEQYF.

V and J are TRBV6-6 and TRBJ1-2; D might be TRBD1 (5 bases). The V end was cut by 7 bases, the J end by 9 bases, with 21 bases between. The germline gives CDR1 MNHNY, CDR2 SVGAGI (reference sequence). The CDR3 has 14 residues. Here the CDR3 DNA reads TGTGCCAGCATCCTCAGCCCAGGGTTTCTGAGCTACACCTTC. This translates into CASILSPGFLSYTF.

J is TRBJ2-7 and V is TRBV28; a possible D gene is TRBD1 (6 bases). This CDR3 contains 14 residues. The ends were cut back, 6 bases at V and 3 bases at J, with 15 bases in the middle. Per germline, CDR1 MDHEN and CDR2 SYDVKM. The CDR3 DNA is TGTGCCAGCAGCTACCCGAGGGGGATCTACGAGCAGTACTTC. Its protein product is CASSYPRGIYEQYF.

J is TRBJ1-5 and V is TRBV6-5; the D is unclear. The CDR3 covers 13 residues. CDR1 and CDR2 from the germline V gene are MNHEY and SVGAGI. Trimming removed 8 bases from V and 3 bases from J, with 11 bases in between. The CDR3 reads CASETTYNQPQHF. DNA of the CDR3: TGTGCCAGCGAGACAACCTACAATCAGCCCCAGCATTTT.

This chain joins TRBV27 and TRBJ1-5, with TRBD1 matching over 7 bases. J was trimmed by 2 bases and V by 5 bases; bases with no gene match: 3. This CDR3 contains 14 residues. Germline V gene lookup returns CDR1 MNHEY and CDR2 SMNVEV (reference sequence). The CDR3 bases are TGTGCCAGCAGTCCAGGGACAGGCAATCAGCCCCAGCATTTT. This translates into CASSPGTGNQPQHF.

The chain employs TRBV30 and TRBJ1-2, with D tentatively TRBD1 (5 bases). In germline, CDR1 is GTSNPN, CDR2 SVGIG (reference sequence). V was shortened by 3 bases and J by 8 bases, with 19 bases between the two germline ends. The CDR3 length is 14 residues. CDR3 coding DNA: TGTGCCTGGAGGGTTCAGGGAGGAGCGCAGGGCTACACCTTC. This encodes CAWRVQGGAQGYTF.

The chain links TRBV24-1 to TRBJ2-2, with D uncertain. Germline-derived CDR1 and CDR2 are KGHDR and SFDVKD. The CDR3 is 15 residues long. V was cut by 0 bases and J by 6 bases, with 10 bases left in between. DNA for the CDR3: TGTGCCACCAGTGATTTGCGGAGTCGGGCCGGGGAGCTGTTTTTT. This gives the protein CATSDLRSRAGELFF.

This rearrangement joins TRBV18 to TRBJ2-3; no firm D call. CDR1 is KGHSH, CDR2 LQKENI, per germline. The CDR3 sequence is 14 residues long. Trimming shortened V by 6 bases and J by 0 bases, and 10 bases separated the two germline ends. The CDR3 here is CASSRSPSTDTQYF. The CDR3 nucleotides are TGTGCCAGCTCCCGTTCCCCGAGCACAGATACGCAGTATTTT.

This chain joins TRBV14 and TRBJ1-1; D may be TRBD1 (5 bases). V was shortened by 2 bases and J by 4 bases, with 14 bases between the two germline ends. The CDR3 sequence is 15 residues long. The germline V gene encodes CDR1 SGHDN and CDR2 FVKESK. The DNA for the CDR3 is TGTGCCAGCAGCCAAACTACAGGAAGGAGCACTGAAGCTTTCTTT. Its protein is CASSQTTGRSTEAFF.

The chain couples TRBV7-3 to TRBJ1-1, with D perhaps matching TRBD1 (5 bases). The CDR3 contains 15 residues. Trimming took off 1 base at V and 2 bases at J, with 11 bases between the two ends. CDR1 is SGHTA, CDR2 FQGTGA, per germline. The CDR3 protein is CASSLNGGFNTEAFF. The CDR3 DNA is TGTGCCAGCAGCTTAAATGGGGGGTTCAACACTGAAGCTTTCTTT. Drawing the rest from reference TRBV7-3 and TRBJ1-1, the complete variable domain is GAGVSQTPSNKVTEKGKYVELRCDPISGHTALYWYRQSLGQGPEFLIYFQGTGAADDSGLPNDRFFAVRPEGSVSTLKIQRTERGDSAVYLCASSLNGGFNTEAFFGQGTRLTVV.

This chain joins TRBV7-6 and TRBJ1-3, with D tentatively TRBD1 (6 bases). V was clipped by 1 base and J by 0 bases, with 10 bases between them. Germline CDR1 is SGHVS and CDR2 is FNYEAQ. This CDR3 has 16 amino acids. The CDR3 spells CASSLGGRGSGNTIYF. As DNA, the CDR3 is TGTGCCAGCAGCTTAGGGGGCAGGGGCTCTGGAAACACCATATATTTT.

J is TRBJ1-1 and V is TRBV15, with a tentative D call TRBD1 (5 bases). CDR1 is LNHNV and CDR2 is YYDKDF in the germline V gene (reference sequence). The CDR3 spans 14 residues. V dropped 5 bases and J dropped 5 bases, with 15 bases sitting between them. CDR3 nucleotide sequence: TGTGCCACCAGCCCTACGAGGGGTGGGACTGAAGCTTTCTTT. Protein product: CATSPTRGGTEAFF.

This chain links TRBV7-8 with TRBJ1-2, with D uncertain. Germline CDR1 SGHVS, CDR2 FQNEAQ. CDR3 length: 13 amino acids. The V end lost 4 bases, the J end lost 2 bases, and 8 bases lay between the germline ends. The CDR3 region is CASSSDINYGYTF. The CDR3 nucleotides read TGTGCCAGCAGCTCCGACATAAACTATGGCTACACCTTC.

The chain joins TRBV5-1 to TRBJ2-3, with 11 bases aligning to TRBD2. Germline assignment: CDR1 SGHRS and CDR2 YFSETQ. CDR3 length: 16 amino acids. The V segment lost 3 bases and the J segment 2 bases; nucleotides outside the gene matches: 5. The CDR3 DNA follows: TGCGCCAGCAGCTGGGGACTAGCGGAAGACACAGATACGCAGTATTTT. Translating it yields CASSWGLAEDTDTQYF.

This chain uses TRBV28 with TRBJ1-4; 10 nucleotides line up with TRBD1. Germline assignment: CDR1 MDHEN and CDR2 SYDVKM. The J segment lost 10 bases and the V segment lost 5 bases, leaving 7 bases of the junction unmatched. This CDR3 has 14 amino acids. The CDR3 region has the DNA TGTGCCAGCAGTCACGGACAGGGGGGGGGAAAACTGTTTTTT. Its translation: CASSHGQGGGKLFF.

The rearrangement links TRBV2 to TRBJ2-5; 11 bases are shared with TRBD2. With V trimmed by 6 bases and J by 1 base, 7 bases remained unmatched. This CDR3 spans 16 amino acids. CDR1 and CDR2 (germline): SNHLY, FYNNEI. In nucleotides, the CDR3 is TGTGCCAGCAGATTAGGGACTAGCGGATCCCAAGAGACCCAGTACTTC. Its protein is CASRLGTSGSQETQYF.

The rearrangement links TRBV6-1 to TRBJ1-1; no clear D. Germline V CDR1 and CDR2: MNHNS, SASEGT. This CDR3 is built from 13 residues. V lost 3 bases and J lost 10, with 15 bases in between. The CDR3 sequence: CASSDRGRVGAFF. CDR3 nucleotides: TGTGCCAGCAGTGATCGAGGAAGGGTGGGAGCTTTCTTT.

V is TRBV3-1 (or the pseudogene TRBV3-2) and J is TRBJ1-2, with D tentatively TRBD1 (5 bases). The germline V gene encodes CDR1 LGHDT and CDR2 YNNKEL (reference sequence). The V gene lost 0 bases and the J gene lost 4 bases, with 9 bases spanning the gap. This CDR3 has 14 residues. The CDR3 protein is CASSQDRASYGYTF. CDR3 DNA sequence: TGTGCCAGCAGCCAAGACAGGGCAAGCTATGGCTACACCTTC.

The gene calls are TRBV5-1 and TRBJ2-3; D is ambiguous. The CDR3 consists of 16 residues. CDR1 and CDR2 (germline): SGHRS, YFSETQ. Deletions cut 1 base from V and 5 bases from J, with 17 bases between. The CDR3 nucleotides read TGCGCCAGCAGCTTGAGCCTACGGCCCGGAGAAGATACGCAGTATTTT. Translating gives CASSLSLRPGEDTQYF.

J is TRBJ2-3 and V is TRBV9, with D possibly being TRBD2 (6 bases). The ends were cut back, 1 base at V and 0 bases at J, with 12 bases in the middle. This CDR3 region has 16 residues. Germline loops: CDR1 SGDLS, CDR2 YYNGEE. CDR3 amino acids: CASSVLAEISTDTQYF. CDR3 in DNA: TGTGCCAGCAGCGTATTAGCGGAGATTAGCACAGATACGCAGTATTTT.

The CDR3 DNA follows: TGTGCCAGCAGTTTTTCTGCAGGGACCTACGAGCAGTACTTC. Protein sequence: CASSFSAGTYEQYF. J is TRBJ2-7 and V is TRBV28; the D gene is possibly TRBD1 (5 bases). Trimming removed 3 bases from V and 2 bases from J, with 11 bases in between. The length of the CDR3 is 14 residues. Germline V lookup: CDR1 MDHEN, CDR2 SYDVKM. The full variable domain, completed using reference TRBV28 and TRBJ2-7, is DVKVTQSSRYLVKRTGEKVFLECVQDMDHENMFWYRQDPGLGLRLIYFSYDVKMKEKGDIPEGYSVSREKKERFSLILESASTNQTSMYLCASSFSAGTYEQYFGPGTRLTVT.

J is TRBJ1-4 and V is TRBV7-9; D ambiguous. V dropped 0 bases and J dropped 10 bases, with 12 bases sitting between them. The CDR3 runs 14 residues. Germline values: CDR1 SEHNR, CDR2 FQNEAQ (reference sequence). CDR3 sequence: CASSLAGTRRKLFF. In DNA form, the CDR3 reads TGTGCCAGCAGCTTAGCGGGCACTAGGAGAAAACTGTTTTTT.